The sequence of this T cell receptor (beta chain) was determined in a study of blood T cells in healthy people across ages. Next came a second PCR, run for about 7 to 12 cycles, which used a sample-barcoded 5' primer along with a J-beta primer mix. TCRdb ran MiXCR on the 5' RACE reads and lists one entry per CDR3 protein. Of 800,000 or so distinct CDR3 sequences listed, more than 20% are singletons. As for this clonotype: Its specificity is unknown.

Overall study findings and caveats: Long-lived donors exceeded aged donors in naive CD4+ cells and diversity. Calculation of diversity from one million T cells yielded estimates considered to be underestimates.

The donors, aged about 6 to 90, were healthy Caucasians from Russia. Per sample, no less than 5 micrograms of total RNA were extracted. The sample was also linked to a second study, of T cells of mothers and their children.

Sequencing was done on a sample of blood. This receptor was identified in a boy aged 10-17 years in good health.

CDR3: CASSYSRLAGVTDTQYF. DNA of the CDR3: TGTGCCAGCAGTTACTCCCGGCTAGCGGGGGTTACAGATACGCAGTATTTT. V and J are TRBV6-5 and TRBJ2-3; 10 nucleotides match TRBD2. The ends lost 0 bases at V and 3 bases at J; junction bases unmatched: 6. This CDR3 is built from 17 residues. In germline, CDR1 is MNHEY, CDR2 SVGAGI.